The 29 T cell receptor beta chains reported below all come from one sample, sequenced in a study of shared clonotypes between healthy human individuals. The table came from immunoSEQ multiplex PCR; TCRdb's copy has only in-frame clones and leaves some out. There are some 2.3 million clones in the sample; 85% to 95% occur only once, and about 0.39% lies in the top ten. The material sequenced was naive CD4+ T cells from PBMCs. Documented subset: CD45RA+ positively selected. These receptors came from a man between 18 and 35 years old in good health. Some clones in this sample may be carry-over from other donors' samples.

The chain recombines TRBV19 with TRBJ2-2, with 8 bases that match TRBD2. CDR3 length: 16 residues. Trimming took 5 bases from V and 2 from J; bases not matched to a gene: 7. The germline CDR1 and CDR2 sequences are LNHDA and SQIVND (reference sequence). This CDR3 is CASSLHSGTNTGELFF. The CDR3 DNA sequence: TGTGCCAGTAGTCTCCATAGCGGGACTAACACCGGGGAGCTGTTTTTT.

In regard to this clone: The same CDR3 also results from other DNA sequences found in this sample. The CDR3 loop reads CASSPTGVTEAFF. The CDR3 DNA follows: TGTGCCAGCAGCCCGACAGGGGTGACTGAAGCTTTCTTT. The chain combines TRBV7-9 with TRBJ1-1, with 8 bases fitting TRBD1. The CDR3 covers 13 residues. The V gene end was trimmed by 5 bases and the J gene end by 5 bases; junction bases not matched to a gene: 4. In germline, CDR1 is SEHNR, CDR2 FQNEAQ (reference sequence). The full variable domain, rest sourced from reference TRBV7-9 and TRBJ1-1, is DTGVSQNPRHKITKRGQNVTFRCDPISEHNRLYWYRQTLGQGPEFLTYFQNEAQLEKSRLLSDRFSAERPKGSFSTLEIQRTEQGDSAMYLCASSPTGVTEAFFGQGTRLTVV.

A single count supports this clone. This chain connects TRBV4-2 to TRBJ2-5; 11 nucleotides align to TRBD2. The CDR3 runs to 17 residues. Germline V gives CDR1 LGHNA, CDR2 YNFKEQ. Losses at the gene ends were 0 bases for V and 1 base for J; bases not matched to a gene: 4. CDR3 protein: CASSQEGLAVSQETQYF. The CDR3 DNA is TGTGCCAGCAGCCAAGAGGGACTAGCGGTAAGCCAAGAGACCCAGTACTTC.

V is TRBV14 and J is TRBJ2-1; tentatively, D is TRBD2 (5 bases). Trimming shortened V by 6 bases and J by 0 bases, and 12 bases separated the two germline ends. CDR1 is SGHDN, CDR2 FVKESK, per germline. The CDR3 has 15 residues. CDR3 sequence (DNA): TGTGCCAGCAGTCGAACTAGTGGCTCCTACAATGAGCAGTTCTTC. It translates to CASSRTSGSYNEQFF. Supplemented by reference TRBV14 and TRBJ2-1, the full variable domain reads EAGVTQFPSHSVIEKGQTVTLRCDPISGHDNLYWYRRVMGKEIKFLLHFVKESKQDESGMPNNRFLAERTGGTYSTLKVQPAELEDSGVYFCASSRTSGSYNEQFFGPGTRLTVL.

The chain recombines TRBV27 with TRBJ2-2; 11 positions agree with TRBD2. CDR1 is MNHEY and CDR2 is SMNVEV in the germline V gene (reference sequence). CDR3 size: 16 residues. V was clipped by 5 bases and J by 4 bases; unmatched bases: 6. The CDR3 region has the DNA TGTGCCAGCAGTACCACTAGCGGGAGAGTCACCGGGGAGCTGTTTTTT. It translates to CASSTTSGRVTGELFF.

This clone was detected only a few times. The chain couples TRBV5-1 to TRBJ1-2; D is undetermined. Looked up from germline, CDR1 is SGHRS and CDR2 is YFSETQ. There are 12 residues in the CDR3. The V end lost 3 bases, the J end lost 4 bases, and 7 bases lay between the germline ends. The CDR3 DNA is TGCGCCAGCAGCTGGACCAGCTATGGCTACACCTTC. Its translation: CASSWTSYGYTF.

This chain connects TRBV5-6 to TRBJ2-1; D remains unclear. Germline lookup yields CDR1 SGHDT and CDR2 YYEEEE. The CDR3 extends over 14 amino acids. V lost 4 bases to trimming and J lost 2 bases, with 10 bases between them. CDR3 residues: CASSLSDPYNEQFF. The CDR3 DNA sequence: TGTGCCAGCAGCCTGAGTGACCCCTACAATGAGCAGTTCTTC.

This clone occurred once. V gene TRBV30 combines with J gene TRBJ2-3; TRBD1 agrees at 8 bases. The CDR3 consists of 14 residues. V shed 4 bases and J 7 bases; nucleotides not matched to a gene: 10. Germline CDR1 reads GTSNPN; CDR2 reads SVGIG (reference sequence). The DNA for the CDR3 is TGTGCCTGGACCCCCTTTCAGGGGGCATATACGCAGTATTTT. Translating it yields CAWTPFQGAYTQYF.

This clone came up once. This rearrangement joins TRBV29-1 to TRBJ2-6; tentatively, D is TRBD1 (6 bases). This CDR3 spans 17 amino acids. V was cut by 6 bases and J by 1 base, with 19 bases left in between. In germline, CDR1 is SQVTM, CDR2 ANQGSEA. CDR3: CSVQGSSLFSGANVLTF. CDR3 DNA sequence: TGCAGCGTCCAGGGGAGTTCTCTTTTTTCTGGGGCCAACGTCCTGACTTTC.

This chain joins TRBV30 and TRBJ2-7; D possibly corresponds to TRBD2 (5 bases). Trimming removed 8 bases at V and 0 bases at J, with 14 bases between. The germline V gene encodes CDR1 GTSNPN and CDR2 SVGIG (reference sequence). CDR3 length: 13 residues. The CDR3 is CARQDSSSYEQYF. DNA of the CDR3: TGTGCCCGGCAGGACTCAAGCTCCTACGAGCAGTACTTC.

This clone appeared a single time. Other DNA sequences within the sample encode an identical CDR3. The chain couples TRBV7-9 to TRBJ2-7, with D unresolved. CDR1 SEHNR and CDR2 FQNEAQ come from the germline V gene (reference sequence). This CDR3 has 13 amino acids. V was trimmed by 1 base and J by 3 bases, leaving 7 bases between them. The CDR3 reads CASSLGAYYEQYF. The CDR3 nucleotides read TGTGCCAGCAGCTTAGGGGCTTACTACGAGCAGTACTTC.

The chain combines TRBV6-1 with TRBJ2-1; D unclear. Deletions cut 6 bases from V and 8 bases from J, with 11 bases between. In germline, CDR1 is MNHNS, CDR2 SASEGT. CDR3 length equals 12 residues. The CDR3 protein is CASRARPHEQFF. CDR3 DNA: TGTGCCAGCAGGGCCCGACCCCATGAGCAGTTCTTC.

In regard to this clone: Distinct nucleotide sequences in the sample also encode this CDR3. The chain employs TRBV6-5 and TRBJ1-1; D is ambiguous. Per the germline V gene, CDR1 is MNHEY and CDR2 is SVGAGI. This CDR3 comprises 13 residues. V lost 6 bases and J 1 base, leaving 9 bases between the germline ends. The CDR3 protein is CASSRNKNTEAFF. CDR3 DNA: TGTGCCAGCAGCCGTAACAAGAACACTGAAGCTTTCTTT.

The rearrangement uses TRBV27 and TRBJ1-1; no clear D. Germline values: CDR1 MNHEY, CDR2 SMNVEV (reference sequence). This CDR3 contains 13 residues. Trimming took off 3 bases at V and 1 base at J, with 6 bases between the two ends. CDR3 nucleotides: TGTGCCAGCAGTTTCGGGCAGAACACTGAAGCTTTCTTT. Translation gives CASSFGQNTEAFF.

This chain links TRBV6-5 with TRBJ2-3; a weak D match, TRBD2 (5 bases). V lost 0 bases and J lost 6, with 10 bases in between. The CDR3 has 14 residues. Germline V gene sequence: CDR1 MNHEY, CDR2 SVGAGI. The CDR3 region is CASSYSVSGDTQYF. Written as DNA, the CDR3 is TGTGCCAGCAGTTACTCGGTATCGGGGGATACGCAGTATTTT.

DNA for the CDR3: TGTGCCAGCTCACCACCTATCGGGGGAGGGGGCCCAGATACGCAGTATTTT. It yields the protein CASSPPIGGGGPDTQYF. The chain is built from TRBV18 and TRBJ2-3, with D perhaps given as TRBD1 or TRBD2 (7 bases each). Germline values: CDR1 KGHSH, CDR2 LQKENI. This CDR3 comprises 17 residues. Trimming took 0 bases from V and 4 from J, leaving 17 bases between them.

This rearrangement joins TRBV2 to TRBJ2-7; D is uncertain. Trimming pared 6 bases from V and 6 bases from J, leaving 18 bases between. CDR3 length: 14 residues. Germline lookup yields CDR1 SNHLY and CDR2 FYNNEI. The CDR3: CASSDLTYRGEQYF. CDR3 coding DNA: TGTGCCAGCAGCGACCTTACTTACCGCGGCGAGCAGTACTTC.

This chain links TRBV7-8 with TRBJ2-5, with unresolved D. The V end was cut by 4 bases, the J end by 4 bases, with 7 bases between. Germline V gene lookup returns CDR1 SGHVS and CDR2 FQNEAQ. The CDR3 is 12 residues long. CDR3 sequence (DNA): TGTGCCAGCAGCTCACGACTAGAGACCCAGTACTTC. Amino acid sequence: CASSSRLETQYF.

The V gene is TRBV30, the J gene TRBJ2-2; D possibly corresponds to TRBD2 (5 bases). V shed 6 bases and J shed 3 bases, with 20 bases lying between them. The CDR3 spans 16 residues. Germline V gene lookup returns CDR1 GTSNPN and CDR2 SVGIG (reference sequence). CDR3: CACPETGKAHTGELFF. Here the CDR3 DNA reads TGTGCCTGCCCTGAAACGGGAAAGGCGCACACCGGGGAGCTGTTTTTT.

CDR3 sequence: CASSPGGDGGRSYNEQFF. DNA for the CDR3: TGTGCCAGCAGTCCCGGAGGGGATGGCGGACGCTCCTACAATGAGCAGTTCTTC. J is TRBJ2-1 and V is TRBV27, with D possibly matching TRBD2 (6 bases). The CDR3 is made up of 18 amino acids. CDR1 is MNHEY, CDR2 SMNVEV, per germline (reference sequence). The V gene lost 5 bases and the J gene lost 0 bases, with 20 bases spanning the gap.

This clone occurred a few times. Distinct nucleotide sequences in the sample also encode this CDR3. The genes are TRBV28 and TRBJ1-5; no firm D call. Trimming removed 5 bases from V and 1 base from J, with 12 bases in between. CDR1 and CDR2 (germline): MDHEN, SYDVKM. The CDR3 is 15 residues long. DNA for the CDR3: TGTGCCAGCAGTCCGCGCACAGCCAGCAATCAGCCCCAGCATTTT. Its protein is CASSPRTASNQPQHF.

The J gene is TRBJ2-7, the V gene TRBV5-1; 9 bases map to TRBD2. This CDR3 is built from 16 residues. Germline trimming cut 0 bases from V and 6 bases from J; bases unmatched to any gene: 10. In germline, CDR1 is SGHRS, CDR2 YFSETQ. CDR3 region: CASSLAVGLAGREQYF. For the CDR3, the DNA is TGCGCCAGCAGCTTGGCCGTCGGTCTAGCGGGGCGCGAGCAGTACTTC.

The rearrangement uses TRBV4-3 and TRBJ1-2; D is undetermined. V was clipped by 4 bases and J by 4 bases, with 10 bases between them. This CDR3 spans 13 amino acids. Germline V gene lookup returns CDR1 LGHNA and CDR2 YSLEER. CDR3 coding DNA: TGCGCCAGCAGCCCCGAACGGGCCTATGGCTACACCTTC. Translated: CASSPERAYGYTF.

With respect to this clone: This sample includes further DNA sequences coding for the same CDR3. The chain is built from TRBV5-1 and TRBJ2-6; the D is unclear. Germline loops: CDR1 SGHRS, CDR2 YFSETQ. Trimming left V 0 bases short and J 1 base short, with 5 bases between. The CDR3 is 15 amino acids. The CDR3: CASSLGNSGANVLTF. The CDR3 nucleotides are TGCGCCAGCAGCTTGGGAAATTCTGGGGCCAACGTCCTGACTTTC.

This chain uses TRBV27 with TRBJ1-3, with a tentative D call TRBD1 (6 bases). The V gene's germline CDR1 is MNHEY and CDR2 SMNVEV (reference sequence). Trimming left V 7 bases short and J 0 bases short, with 13 bases between. This CDR3 contains 15 residues. The CDR3 bases are TGTGCCAGCACCACCCTGGGACACTCTGGAAACACCATATATTTT. Translated: CASTTLGHSGNTIYF.

The CDR3, as DNA: TGCGCCAGCAGCGTCCGGGACAGGAACTACGAGCAGTACTTC. Amino acids: CASSVRDRNYEQYF. This sequence joins TRBV5-1 and TRBJ2-5; 8 bases fit TRBD1. The last part of the DNA fits TRBJ2-7 better; the J call may be wrong. The CDR3 spans 14 residues. Germline V gene lookup returns CDR1 SGHRS and CDR2 YFSETQ.

The chain employs TRBV5-4 and TRBJ2-4; no clear D gene. CDR3 length: 15 amino acids. The V gene lost 1 base and the J gene lost 0 bases, with 8 bases spanning the gap. The germline V gene has CDR1 SGHNT and CDR2 YYREEE (reference sequence). The CDR3 here is CASSLYGLAKNIQYF. CDR3 sequence (DNA): TGTGCCAGCAGCTTGTATGGGTTAGCCAAAAACATTCAGTACTTC.

The gene calls are TRBV28 and TRBJ2-3; D is undetermined. CDR1 and CDR2 from the germline V gene are MDHEN and SYDVKM. The V gene lost 6 bases and the J gene lost 4 bases, with 5 bases spanning the gap. The CDR3 is made up of 11 amino acids. CDR3 sequence: CASRLADTQYF. The CDR3 region has the DNA TGTGCCAGCAGGCTAGCAGATACGCAGTATTTT.

On this clone: Its ends do not fully match the called genes, so a read error is possible. J is TRBJ2-5 and V is TRBV28; 9 bases are a match to TRBD2. Germline V gives CDR1 MDHEN, CDR2 SYDVKM. CDR3 length equals 14 residues. The CDR3 coding sequence is TGTGCCAGCACTTTAGCGGGAGCGGAAGAGACCCAGTACTTC. It codes for CASTLAGAEETQYF.